One and the same sample provided the 26 T cell receptor beta chains below, sequenced in a study of cytomegalovirus exposure and HLA in healthy donors. Amplification used 60 Vbeta primers and 13 Jbeta primers. Measured with immunoSEQ multiplex PCR; TCRdb has only the in-frame clones, and not every one. The profile shows 160,000 or so clones, over 75% of them singletons. Sequencing input: PBMCs. These receptors were obtained from a woman between 45 and 65 years old in good health and CMV-seronegative.

The CDR3 is CASSDTGRGYTF. The CDR3 nucleotides are TGTGCCAGCAGTGACACAGGGCGCGGCTACACCTTC. The chain recombines TRBV6-1 with TRBJ1-2; the D gene is possibly TRBD1 (6 bases). V was shortened by 3 bases and J by 8 bases, with 10 bases between the two germline ends. The CDR3 runs to 12 residues. Germline loops: CDR1 MNHNS, CDR2 SASEGT.

This clone was recorded only once. Germline and junction disagree at one end, which may indicate a read error. The chain combines TRBV5-7 with TRBJ2-3; D is uncertain. TRBV5-7 is an open reading frame, and its role is uncertain. The length of the CDR3 is 13 residues. CDR3 sequence (DNA): TGTGCCAGCAGCTTCGTCAGCACAGATATGCAGTATTTT. Translated, it gives CASSFVSTDMQYF.

V gene TRBV5-1 combines with J gene TRBJ1-6; perhaps TRBD1 as D (5 bases). CDR1 and CDR2 from the germline V gene are SGHRS and YFSETQ. Trimming pared 0 bases from V and 7 bases from J, leaving 8 bases between. CDR3 length equals 14 residues. The CDR3 is CASSLEGNNSPLHF. The CDR3 DNA is TGCGCCAGCAGCTTGGAGGGGAACAATTCACCCCTCCACTTT.

In its sample, this clone was seen a few times. The gene calls are TRBV19 and TRBJ2-1; possibly TRBD2 for D (6 bases). The V gene lost 8 bases and the J gene lost 3 bases, with 14 bases spanning the gap. Germline V CDR1 and CDR2: LNHDA, SQIVND (reference sequence). This CDR3 comprises 14 residues. Here the CDR3 reads CASYSGARYNEQFF. The CDR3 DNA follows: TGTGCCAGTTATAGCGGAGCCCGCTACAATGAGCAGTTCTTC.

The CDR3 DNA sequence: TGTGCCAGCAGTGGGCGACAAACTAGCACAGATACGCAGTATTTT. Translation gives CASSGRQTSTDTQYF. This sequence joins TRBV28 and TRBJ2-3; D uncertain. The CDR3 is 15 amino acids. Germline loops: CDR1 MDHEN, CDR2 SYDVKM. Trimming shortened V by 5 bases and J by 0 bases, and 12 bases separated the two germline ends.

The chain carries TRBV6-5 and TRBJ1-2; 8 bases align to TRBD1. V gave up 6 bases and J gave up 4 bases; unmatched junction bases: 10. The CDR3 sequence is 15 residues long. Germline V lookup: CDR1 MNHEY, CDR2 SVGAGI. The CDR3 nucleotides are TGTGCCAGCAGCGCCCCTCGGCAGGGGGCCTATGGCTACACCTTC. The encoded protein is CASSAPRQGAYGYTF.

The CDR3 bases are TGTGCCAGCAGCGCTGGGGGGACAGGGAAAGAGACCCAGTACTTC. Amino acid sequence: CASSAGGTGKETQYF. This rearrangement joins TRBV5-4 to TRBJ2-5; the match to TRBD1 covers 9 bases. Trimming cost V 4 bases and J 3 bases; bases outside gene matches: 7. CDR1 is SGHNT, CDR2 YYREEE, per germline (reference sequence). This CDR3 has 15 amino acids.

The V call is TRBV9, the J call TRBJ2-5, with TRBD2 matching 14 bases. Unmatched junction bases numbered 5, after V lost 3 bases and J lost 4 bases. The CDR3 sequence is 16 residues long. The germline V gene encodes CDR1 SGDLS and CDR2 YYNGEE. Written as DNA, the CDR3 is TGTGCCAGCAGCGGACCGGGACTAGCGGGAGTAGAGACCCAGTACTTC. As protein: CASSGPGLAGVETQYF.

The chain couples TRBV28 to TRBJ2-7; D is ambiguous. CDR3 size: 17 residues. V was trimmed by 10 bases and J by 2 bases, leaving 27 bases between them. Germline V lookup: CDR1 MDHEN, CDR2 SYDVKM. CDR3 in DNA: TGTGCCACCCAGCCCCTCATGCAGCGTCGTAGCACCTACGAGCAGTACTTC. This gives the protein CATQPLMQRRSTYEQYF. Complete variable domain (other parts from reference TRBV28 and TRBJ2-7): DVKVTQSSRYLVKRTGEKVFLECVQDMDHENMFWYRQDPGLGLRLIYFSYDVKMKEKGDIPEGYSVSREKKERFSLILESASTNQTSMYLCATQPLMQRRSTYEQYFGPGTRLTVT.

The J gene is TRBJ2-5, the V gene TRBV28; 7 bases are shared with TRBD1. The germline gives CDR1 MDHEN, CDR2 SYDVKM. V lost 7 bases to trimming and J lost 7 bases; unmatched junction nucleotides: 15. CDR3 length equals 15 residues. This chain's CDR3 is CASNQPRQGVGTQYF. The CDR3 DNA is TGTGCCAGCAACCAACCCAGACAGGGCGTCGGGACCCAGTACTTC.

J is TRBJ2-2 and V is TRBV7-9; a possible D gene is TRBD2 (5 bases). V lost 8 bases to trimming and J lost 0 bases, with 7 bases between them. From germline, CDR1 is SEHNR and CDR2 FQNEAQ (reference sequence). The CDR3 has 13 residues. The DNA of the CDR3 is TGTGCCAGCGAACTAGCGAACACCGGGGAGCTGTTTTTT. Amino acids: CASELANTGELFF.

The genes are TRBV28 and TRBJ2-7; 12 nucleotides match TRBD2. The CDR3 has 14 residues. In germline, CDR1 is MDHEN, CDR2 SYDVKM. V shed 2 bases, J shed 6 bases, and the junction held 2 bases outside the gene matches. CDR3 region: CASSLLAGGREQYF. As DNA, the CDR3 is TGTGCCAGCAGTTTACTAGCGGGAGGGCGCGAGCAGTACTTC.

This chain connects TRBV5-1 to TRBJ1-3; D might be TRBD1 (5 bases). V lost 1 base and J 2 bases, leaving 10 bases between the germline ends. There are 15 residues in the CDR3. Germline CDR1 SGHRS, CDR2 YFSETQ. CDR3 protein: CASSLTGVPGNTIYF. CDR3 sequence (DNA): TGCGCCAGCAGCTTGACGGGGGTCCCTGGAAACACCATATATTTT.

V is TRBV2 and J is TRBJ1-4; tentatively, D is TRBD1 (6 bases). The ends were cut back, 3 bases at V and 7 bases at J, with 15 bases in the middle. CDR1 and CDR2 from the germline V gene are SNHLY and FYNNEI. The CDR3 covers 15 residues. The CDR3 DNA follows: TGTGCCAGCAGTGAGCAACAGGGAGGGATTGAAAAACTGTTTTTT. It codes for CASSEQQGGIEKLFF.

The V call is TRBV30, the J call TRBJ1-1, with TRBD1 identical over 10 bases. Germline loops: CDR1 GTSNPN, CDR2 SVGIG (reference sequence). The CDR3 has 12 residues. The J segment lost 4 bases and the V segment lost 8 bases, leaving 4 bases of the junction unmatched. The CDR3 loop is CATDRGATEAFF. CDR3 nucleotide sequence: TGTGCCACGGACAGGGGGGCCACTGAAGCTTTCTTT.

The V call is TRBV7-8, the J call TRBJ2-1, with D possibly matching TRBD1 (5 bases). Germline CDR1 SGHVS, CDR2 FQNEAQ. Trimming pared 3 bases from V and 8 bases from J, leaving 11 bases between. The CDR3 is made up of 13 amino acids. The DNA for the CDR3 is TGTGCCAGCAGCTTCCCCTGGGGCTATGAGCAGTTCTTC. Residues: CASSFPWGYEQFF.

The CDR3 region has the DNA TGTGCCAGCAGTTTTAAGGCCTTTCAGGTTAACACCGGGGAGCTGTTTTTT. Residues: CASSFKAFQVNTGELFF. The rearrangement uses TRBV27 and TRBJ2-2; D not resolved. The CDR3 runs 17 residues. The V gene lost 3 bases and the J gene lost 2 bases, with 16 bases spanning the gap. Germline V lookup: CDR1 MNHEY, CDR2 SMNVEV (reference sequence).

V usage is TRBV2 and J usage is TRBJ1-2; D remains unclear. Looked up from germline, CDR1 is SNHLY and CDR2 is FYNNEI. The CDR3 covers 13 residues. Trimming took off 4 bases at V and 6 bases at J, with 12 bases between the two ends. The CDR3 sequence is CASSGGRDDGYTF. The CDR3 nucleotides read TGTGCCAGCAGTGGAGGGAGGGATGATGGCTACACCTTC.

The rearrangement joins TRBV7-8 to TRBJ2-2, with 9 bases matching TRBD2. The V and J ends lost 8 bases and 11 bases, in that order; junction bases with no gene match: 9. CDR1 SGHVS and CDR2 FQNEAQ come from the germline V gene. The CDR3 has 13 residues. CDR3 region: CASARRGGSELFF. CDR3 in DNA: TGTGCCAGCGCTCGGCGGGGGGGGTCCGAGCTGTTTTTT.

V gene TRBV29-1 combines with J gene TRBJ1-2; the match to TRBD1 covers 7 bases. This CDR3 is built from 12 residues. With V trimmed by 4 bases and J by 2 bases, 1 base remained unmatched. From germline, CDR1 is SQVTM and CDR2 ANQGSEA. The CDR3 DNA is TGCAGCGTTGTGGGACAGAACTATGGCTACACCTTC. Translation gives CSVVGQNYGYTF.

The CDR3 DNA is TGTGCCAGTAGTCCTCTGGGGGCCAACGTCCTGACTTTC. Its protein is CASSPLGANVLTF. V gene TRBV19 combines with J gene TRBJ2-6; D not certain. The V and J ends lost 5 bases and 4 bases respectively, with 6 bases between them. The CDR3 loop spans 13 amino acids. From germline, CDR1 is LNHDA and CDR2 SQIVND (reference sequence).

V gene TRBV13 combines with J gene TRBJ1-4, with 9 bases that match TRBD1. Germline CDR1 reads PRHDT; CDR2 reads FYEKMQ (reference sequence). Trimming took 1 base from V and 5 from J; bases not matched to a gene: 5. This CDR3 region has 16 residues. The CDR3, as DNA: TGTGCCAGCAGCTTAGCCGGGACAGGGCCGAATGAAAAACTGTTTTTT. Amino acid sequence: CASSLAGTGPNEKLFF. The whole variable domain, filled in from reference TRBV13 and TRBJ1-4, reads AAGVIQSPRHLIKEKRETATLKCYPIPRHDTVYWYQQGPGQDPQFLISFYEKMQSDKGSIPDRFSAQQFSDYHSELNMSSLELGDSALYFCASSLAGTGPNEKLFFGSGTQLSVL.

The V gene is TRBV30, the J gene TRBJ2-3, with no clear D. Germline lookup yields CDR1 GTSNPN and CDR2 SVGIG (reference sequence). V lost 0 bases, J lost 8 bases, and 9 bases lay in between. The CDR3 loop spans 12 amino acids. The CDR3 DNA reads TGTGCCTGGAGTGTACTCCAAAGTACGCAGTATTTT. Protein product: CAWSVLQSTQYF.

The chain recombines TRBV7-8 with TRBJ2-5; 7 bases are a match to TRBD2. V gave up 2 bases and J gave up 1 base; unmatched junction bases: 10. The germline CDR1 and CDR2 sequences are SGHVS and FQNEAQ. The CDR3 covers 17 residues. DNA of the CDR3: TGTGCCAGCAGCTTAAGTGGACTAGTATGGGGCCAAGAGACCCAGTACTTC. It codes for CASSLSGLVWGQETQYF. Using reference TRBV7-8 and TRBJ2-5 for the parts outside the CDR3, the full variable domain is GAGVSQSPRYKVAKRGQDVALRCDPISGHVSLFWYQQALGQGPEFLTYFQNEAQLDKSGLPSDRFFAERPEGSVSTLKIQRTQQEDSAVYLCASSLSGLVWGQETQYFGPGTRLLVL.

The rearrangement uses TRBV5-1 and TRBJ2-7; 9 bases are shared with TRBD1. The CDR3 has 15 amino acids. V lost 2 bases to trimming and J lost 5 bases; unmatched junction nucleotides: 8. Germline CDR1 reads SGHRS; CDR2 reads YFSETQ. The CDR3 DNA is TGCGCCAGCAGCTTAGGGACAGGGACTCTGAACGAGCAGTACTTC. Encoded protein: CASSLGTGTLNEQYF.

The chain is built from TRBV29-1 and TRBJ2-1; 9 bases are a match to TRBD1. The ends lost 7 bases at V and 3 bases at J; junction bases unmatched: 7. Germline CDR1 is SQVTM and CDR2 is ANQGSEA. This CDR3 has 14 residues. This chain's CDR3 is CSAQEDRGYNEQFF. The CDR3 region has the DNA TGCAGCGCCCAGGAGGACAGGGGCTACAATGAGCAGTTCTTC.